The TCR beta chain described here comes from a study of early T cells in non-severe SARS-CoV-2 infection. Germline CDR1 SGHVS, CDR2 FNYEAQ. The CDR3 consists of 20 residues. Trimming left V 2 bases short and J 1 base short, with 24 bases between. Unique molecular identifier tags were affixed to discrete cDNA molecules. TCRdb independently ran MiXCR on the 5' RACE reads; one entry per CDR3 protein. The sample contains 81,000 or so distinct CDR3 sequences, roughly 12% of which appear only once. A few counts support this clonotype. The chain joins TRBV7-6 to TRBJ1-3; D is perhaps TRBD1 (5 bases). The sequenced sample consisted of whole blood. The TCR was taken from an adult who was a healthcare worker with PCR-confirmed SARS-CoV-2 infection or an uninfected control (not recorded which). The CDR3 sequence is CASSLPRDLIQEGSGNTIYF. The CDR3 nucleotides read TGTGCCAGCAGCTTACCGCGGGACCTCATTCAGGAGGGTTCTGGAAACACCATATATTTT. The full variable domain, with the rest looked up from reference TRBV7-6 and TRBJ1-3, is GAGVSQSPRYKVTKRGQDVALRCDPISGHVSLYWYRQALGQGPEFLTYFNYEAQQDKSGLPNDRFSAERPEGSISTLTIQRTEQRDSAMYRCASSLPRDLIQEGSGNTIYFGEGSWLTVV.